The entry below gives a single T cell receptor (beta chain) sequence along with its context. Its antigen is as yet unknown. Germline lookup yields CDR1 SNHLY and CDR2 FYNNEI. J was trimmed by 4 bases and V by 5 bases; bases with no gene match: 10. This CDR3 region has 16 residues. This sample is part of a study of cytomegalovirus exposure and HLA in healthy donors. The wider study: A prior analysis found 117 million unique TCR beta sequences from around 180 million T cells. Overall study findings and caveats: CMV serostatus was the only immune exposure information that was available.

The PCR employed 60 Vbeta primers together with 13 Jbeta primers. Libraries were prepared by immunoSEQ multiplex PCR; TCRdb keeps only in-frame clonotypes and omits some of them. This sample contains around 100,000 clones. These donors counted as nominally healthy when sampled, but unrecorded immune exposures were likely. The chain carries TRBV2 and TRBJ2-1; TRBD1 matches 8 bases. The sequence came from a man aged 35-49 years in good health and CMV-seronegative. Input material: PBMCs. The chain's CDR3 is CASSPPGQAVYNEQFF. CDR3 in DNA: TGTGCCAGCAGTCCTCCGGGACAGGCTGTATACAATGAGCAGTTCTTC.